This TCR beta chain was identified in a study of blood T cell repertoires in COVID-19. Study background: Acute-phase and convalescent COVID-19 samples originated in the United States, Italy and Spain. T cells, B-cell-depleted T cells, or PBMCs provided the cDNA or gDNA that served as material.

This clone was detected a few times. Authors' data handling: Reference gene primers were amplified, and this amplification served to estimate nucleated cell counts. Method: immunoSEQ multiplex PCR; TCRdb's copy keeps in-frame clones and lacks some. V and J calls plus clone size are reproduced from that table; the DNA served to infer D and trimming. The data hold around 220,000 clones, with 80% to 85% observed a single time. The sample consisted of peripheral blood. This sequence was found in a human donor in a cohort sampled during active COVID-19.

The CDR3 loop reads CASSLPGATFF. CDR3 nucleotide sequence: TGTGCCAGCAGCTTACCAGGGGCAACTTTCTTT. This chain links TRBV11-2 with TRBJ1-1; a possible D gene is TRBD1 (6 bases). Germline assignment: CDR1 SGHAT and CDR2 FQNNGV. V was cut by 2 bases and J by 12 bases, with 10 bases left in between. The CDR3 covers 11 residues.